Listed here are 26 T cell receptor beta chains from one sample, sequenced in a study of STAT5B mutations in CD4+ large granular lymphocyte leukemia. Sequencing used immunoSEQ multiplex PCR; TCRdb keeps in-frame clones, though not all of them. The sample consists of around 33,000 clones, 69% of them appearing once. Input material: CD4+ T cells from blood buffy coats. These receptors all stem from a human donor in good health.

The rearrangement uses TRBV7-2 and TRBJ2-1, with a tentative D call TRBD2 (5 bases). The V and J ends lost 5 bases and 9 bases respectively, with 17 bases between them. Germline lookup yields CDR1 SGHTA and CDR2 FQGNSA. The CDR3 runs 14 residues. CDR3 sequence: CASSHPLGVGEQFF. CDR3 nucleotide sequence: TGTGCCAGCAGCCATCCCCTCGGGGTTGGTGAGCAGTTCTTC.

The chain is built from TRBV5-4 and TRBJ2-7; 7 nucleotides match TRBD2. Trimming cost V 4 bases and J 2 bases; bases outside gene matches: 12. Germline V gene sequence: CDR1 SGHNT, CDR2 YYREEE (reference sequence). The CDR3 loop spans 16 amino acids. The CDR3, as DNA: TGTGCCAGCAGCCCATTTCGACGGGGGGAAGCCTACGAGCAGTACTTC. It encodes CASSPFRRGEAYEQYF.

The chain is built from TRBV30 and TRBJ2-7; 8 bases fit TRBD2. Germline V lookup: CDR1 GTSNPN, CDR2 SVGIG (reference sequence). The CDR3 length is 14 residues. The V gene end was trimmed by 5 bases and the J gene end by 2 bases; junction bases not matched to a gene: 8. The CDR3 protein is CAWAGGSPPYEQYF. The CDR3 DNA reads TGTGCCTGGGCGGGGGGATCGCCCCCCTACGAGCAGTACTTC.

The chain recombines TRBV5-6 with TRBJ2-5; 8 bases fit TRBD2. The CDR3 is made up of 15 amino acids. V trimming: 2 bases; J trimming: 5 bases; junction bases outside the gene matches: 8. Germline CDR1 is SGHDT and CDR2 is YYEEEE. The chain's CDR3 is CASSFSGGRGETQYF. In DNA form, the CDR3 reads TGTGCCAGCAGCTTCAGCGGGGGCCGAGGGGAGACCCAGTACTTC.

The V call is TRBV5-5, the J call TRBJ1-2; 7 bases line up with TRBD1. The ends lost 4 bases at V and 0 bases at J; junction bases unmatched: 3. The length of the CDR3 is 14 residues. Germline-derived CDR1 and CDR2 are SGHKS and YYEKEE (reference sequence). The CDR3 DNA reads TGTGCCAGCAGCCGGGACAGCCCTAACTATGGCTACACCTTC. It yields the protein CASSRDSPNYGYTF. Full variable domain (rest looked up from reference TRBV5-5 and TRBJ1-2): DAGVTQSPTHLIKTRGQQVTLRCSPISGHKSVSWYQQVLGQGPQFIFQYYEKEERGRGNFPDRFSARQFPNYSSELNVNALLLGDSALYLCASSRDSPNYGYTFGSGTRLTVV.

The chain combines TRBV30 with TRBJ2-1; D is undetermined. This CDR3 has 14 amino acids. CDR1 GTSNPN and CDR2 SVGIG come from the germline V gene (reference sequence). The V end was cut by 1 base, the J end by 8 bases, with 15 bases between. This CDR3 reads CAWSADGLRDEQFF. CDR3 DNA sequence: TGTGCCTGGAGTGCGGACGGGCTTAGGGATGAGCAGTTCTTC.

The chain recombines TRBV5-1 with TRBJ2-5; D may be TRBD1 (6 bases). The germline V and J ends were trimmed by 5 bases and 2 bases, with 13 bases remaining between them. Germline V gene data show CDR1 as SGHRS and CDR2 as YFSETQ. This CDR3 is built from 14 residues. The CDR3 DNA is TGCGCCAGCAGTACCGGACAGAAACAAGAGACCCAGTACTTC. Translated: CASSTGQKQETQYF.

The chain couples TRBV7-8 to TRBJ2-2, with D perhaps matching TRBD1 (6 bases). Germline loops: CDR1 SGHVS, CDR2 FQNEAQ. CDR3 length equals 13 residues. V lost 1 base and J 6 bases, leaving 6 bases between the germline ends. CDR3 in amino acids: CASSLDRAGELFF. CDR3 bases: TGTGCCAGCAGCTTAGACAGGGCCGGGGAGCTGTTTTTT.

The rearrangement links TRBV5-5 to TRBJ1-6, with D unresolved. There are 16 residues in the CDR3. V gave up 4 bases and J gave up 0 bases, with 11 bases separating them. Germline V lookup: CDR1 SGHKS, CDR2 YYEKEE (reference sequence). The DNA for the CDR3 is TGTGCCAGCAGCCTTCCGTTGAGCTCCTATAATTCACCCCTCCACTTT. Residues: CASSLPLSSYNSPLHF. Full variable domain (remainder filled in from reference TRBV5-5 and TRBJ1-6): DAGVTQSPTHLIKTRGQQVTLRCSPISGHKSVSWYQQVLGQGPQFIFQYYEKEERGRGNFPDRFSARQFPNYSSELNVNALLLGDSALYLCASSLPLSSYNSPLHFGNGTRLTVT.

This clone was observed once. The chain is built from TRBV5-6 and TRBJ1-1, with D unresolved. This CDR3 has 14 residues. V lost 0 bases to trimming and J lost 1 base, with 7 bases between them. CDR1 and CDR2 from the germline V gene are SGHDT and YYEEEE. The chain's CDR3 is CASSLGTANTEAFF. CDR3 bases: TGTGCCAGCAGCTTGGGCACGGCGAACACTGAAGCTTTCTTT. Full variable domain (remainder filled in from reference TRBV5-6 and TRBJ1-1): DAGVTQSPTHLIKTRGQQVTLRCSPKSGHDTVSWYQQALGQGPQFIFQYYEEEERQRGNFPDRFSGHQFPNYSSELNVNALLLGDSALYLCASSLGTANTEAFFGQGTRLTVV.

This clone showed up just a few times. The J gene is TRBJ1-1, the V gene TRBV23-1, with D perhaps matching TRBD1 (5 bases). TRBV23-1 qualifies as an ORF whose function is uncertain. The CDR3 is 14 amino acids. V was trimmed by 2 bases and J by 1 base, leaving 8 bases between them. The CDR3 protein is CASSQTGQNTEAFF. For the CDR3, the DNA is TGCGCCAGCAGTCAAACAGGACAGAACACTGAAGCTTTCTTT.

V usage is TRBV6-6 and J usage is TRBJ2-7, with D possibly being TRBD1 (6 bases). CDR1 is MNHNY, CDR2 SVGAGI, per germline (reference sequence). The CDR3 is made up of 16 amino acids. The ends were cut back, 5 bases at V and 6 bases at J, with 23 bases in the middle. In DNA, the CDR3 is TGTGCCAGCAGTGGTGGCAGGGGCGTCGATCCCGGCGAGCAGTACTTC. Its translation: CASSGGRGVDPGEQYF.

The genes are TRBV4-1 and TRBJ1-3; 9 bases agree with TRBD1. The V segment lost 0 bases and the J segment 8 bases; nucleotides outside the gene matches: 5. The CDR3 sequence is 15 residues long. Germline loops: CDR1 MGHRA, CDR2 YSYEKL. The CDR3 protein is CASSQEGTGTYTIYF. DNA of the CDR3: TGCGCCAGCAGCCAAGAGGGGACAGGGACGTACACCATATATTTT.

V usage is TRBV6-5 and J usage is TRBJ1-2, with 7 bases lining up with TRBD1. The length of the CDR3 is 13 residues. Germline V gives CDR1 MNHEY, CDR2 SVGAGI. The J segment lost 8 bases and the V segment lost 8 bases, leaving 11 bases of the junction unmatched. The CDR3 DNA reads as TGTGCCAGCCGGGCAGGGGGTGAGGGCGGCTACACCTTC. As protein: CASRAGGEGGYTF.

The genes are TRBV6-1 and TRBJ2-5, with D possibly matching TRBD2 (7 bases). Germline CDR1 MNHNS, CDR2 SASEGT. Between the trimmed V and J ends, which lost 1 base and 5 bases, there was a span of 14 bases. This CDR3 contains 15 residues. CDR3 protein: CASSEGRGGRETQYF. The CDR3 DNA reads TGTGCCAGCAGTGAAGGGAGGGGGGGCCGGGAGACCCAGTACTTC.

In its sample, this clone was seen a few times. V usage is TRBV7-3 and J usage is TRBJ2-3; 10 bases fit TRBD1. Germline V gene data show CDR1 as SGHTA and CDR2 as FQGTGA. The CDR3 has 15 amino acids. Unmatched junction bases numbered 8, after V lost 5 bases and J lost 6 bases. This CDR3 reads CASSARQGALDTQYF. The DNA of the CDR3 is TGTGCCAGCAGCGCGAGACAGGGGGCGCTTGATACGCAGTATTTT.

The chain recombines TRBV7-9 with TRBJ2-7; 10 bases align to TRBD1. Germline lookup yields CDR1 SEHNR and CDR2 FQNEAQ (reference sequence). With 1 base clipped from V and 4 bases from J, the junction kept 7 bases outside the gene matches. The CDR3 contains 16 residues. The CDR3 is CASSLVLGTGVYEQYF. CDR3 DNA: TGTGCCAGCAGCTTAGTTTTAGGGACAGGGGTTTACGAGCAGTACTTC.

This clone was observed a few times. This CDR3 reads CASSSTAGNTIYF. CDR3 sequence (DNA): TGTGCCAGTAGTTCGACAGCTGGAAACACCATATATTTT. The chain is built from TRBV19 and TRBJ1-3; TRBD1 is a possible D gene (5 bases). Trimming took 5 bases from V and 2 from J, leaving 7 bases between them. From germline, CDR1 is LNHDA and CDR2 SQIVND (reference sequence). The CDR3 loop spans 13 amino acids.

This rearrangement joins TRBV7-8 to TRBJ2-5; D gene uncertain. V was pared by 8 bases and J by 4 bases, with 5 bases between. CDR1 and CDR2 (germline): SGHVS, FQNEAQ. This CDR3 is 10 amino acids long. CDR3 nucleotide sequence: TGTGCCAGCGCTATAGAGACCCAGTACTTC. The encoded protein is CASAIETQYF.

The CDR3 bases are TGTGCCAGCAGCGTAGCGGGGGCGCTATATTTT. This codes for CASSVAGALYF. The chain couples TRBV9 to TRBJ1-3; D perhaps matches TRBD1 (6 bases). CDR1 is SGDLS and CDR2 is YYNGEE in the germline V gene. The CDR3 consists of 11 residues. With 0 bases removed from V and 14 bases from J, the gap between germline ends came to 9 bases.

V usage is TRBV6-6 and J usage is TRBJ1-5; 7 positions match TRBD1. CDR3 length equals 13 residues. V trimming: 7 bases; J trimming: 4 bases; junction bases outside the gene matches: 4. Germline assignment: CDR1 MNHNY and CDR2 SVGAGI (reference sequence). The CDR3, as DNA: TGTGCCAGCACCGGGACAGCAAATCAGCCCCAGCATTTT. This translates into CASTGTANQPQHF.

The V call is TRBV2, the J call TRBJ2-3, with 14 bases aligning to TRBD2. Germline V gives CDR1 SNHLY, CDR2 FYNNEI. This CDR3 comprises 19 residues. The trim removed 2 bases at V and 4 bases at J, leaving 11 bases unmatched. The CDR3 here is CASSEPFPWTSGGSDTQYF. Here the CDR3 DNA reads TGTGCCAGCAGTGAACCCTTCCCCTGGACTAGCGGGGGGTCAGATACGCAGTATTTT.

This chain uses TRBV25-1 with TRBJ2-5, with D possibly matching TRBD1 (5 bases). Deletions cut 3 bases from V and 2 bases from J, with 22 bases between. Per the germline V gene, CDR1 is MGHDK and CDR2 is SYGVNS. CDR3 size: 18 residues. Here the CDR3 reads CASSESWGGRSMQETQYF. As DNA, the CDR3 is TGTGCCAGCAGTGAGTCCTGGGGCGGACGGTCGATGCAAGAGACCCAGTACTTC.

The rearrangement links TRBV6-6 to TRBJ1-1; maybe TRBD1 (5 bases). The CDR3 runs 14 residues. V lost 7 bases to trimming and J lost 3 bases, with 15 bases between them. Germline V CDR1 and CDR2: MNHNY, SVGAGI (reference sequence). The CDR3 is CASKPDSLYTEAFF. CDR3 DNA: TGTGCCAGCAAGCCCGACAGTCTTTACACTGAAGCTTTCTTT.

J is TRBJ2-5 and V is TRBV19, with D possibly matching TRBD2 (6 bases). The CDR3 length is 13 residues. The V end was cut by 8 bases, the J end by 6 bases, with 16 bases between. CDR1 is LNHDA, CDR2 SQIVND, per germline (reference sequence). CDR3 bases: TGTGCCAGTGGACCGGCAGGGAGGAAGACCCAGTACTTC. Translation gives CASGPAGRKTQYF.

This clone turned up a few times. The V gene is TRBV18, the J gene TRBJ2-3; D might be TRBD1 (6 bases). Trimming removed 2 bases at V and 0 bases at J, with 9 bases between. The CDR3 covers 15 residues. The germline gives CDR1 KGHSH, CDR2 LQKENI. The CDR3 sequence is CASSPGQSSTDTQYF. The CDR3 bases are TGTGCCAGCTCACCAGGACAGTCTAGCACAGATACGCAGTATTTT. Filled out from reference TRBV18 and TRBJ2-3, the complete variable domain reads NAGVMQNPRHLVRRRGQEARLRCSPMKGHSHVYWYRQLPEEGLKFMVYLQKENIIDESGMPKERFSAEFPKEGPSILRIQQVVRGDSAAYFCASSPGQSSTDTQYFGPGTRLTVL.